The sequence of this TCR beta chain was determined in a study of blood T cells in healthy people across ages. There are 14 residues in the CDR3. Germline CDR1 and CDR2: DFQATT and SNEGSKA (reference sequence). Primed by a sample-barcoded 5' primer and a J-beta primer mix, a second PCR proceeded for roughly 7 to 11 cycles. Each cDNA molecule, via a template-switch adaptor with 12 random nucleotides, was tagged. One entry per CDR3 protein results from TCRdb running MiXCR on the 5' RACE reads. The sample lists hundreds of thousands of distinct CDR3 sequences, 58% seen once, with roughly 22% in the top ten.

Sequencing was carried out using blood. This TCR was sampled from a man aged 25-40 years in good health. J is TRBJ2-7 and V is TRBV20-1; perhaps TRBD1 as D (6 bases). The J call may not be correct, given that the DNA end is closer to TRBJ2-5. CDR3 residues: CSARRGGQRETQYF. Written as DNA, the CDR3 is TGCAGTGCTAGAAGGGGCGGACAGCGCGAGACCCAGTACTTC.